The TCR beta chain described here comes from a study of early T cells in non-severe SARS-CoV-2 infection. Study-level information: From unsorted whole blood, bulk RNA was sequenced, and the chains remained unpaired.

Individually, cDNA molecules had unique molecular identifiers attached to them. TCRdb itself ran the 5' RACE reads through MiXCR, one entry per CDR3 protein. The sample holds approximately 58,000 distinct CDR3 sequences, 11% seen once. Study-level points and caveats: Anti-spike CD8 responses were favored by VDJdb matching, which missed private and CD4 specificities.

In regard to this clonotype: The antigen is not known.

The junction had 7 bases not matched to a gene; V was cut back by 5 bases and J by 6 bases. CDR3 size: 14 residues. From germline, CDR1 is SGHVS and CDR2 FNYEAQ. Source material: whole blood. This TCR came from an adult who was a healthcare worker with PCR-confirmed SARS-CoV-2 infection or an uninfected control (not recorded which). The V gene is TRBV7-6, the J gene TRBJ1-1, with 9 bases lining up with TRBD1. In DNA form, the CDR3 reads TGTGCCAGCAGCACGGACAGGGGAAGCTCTGAAGCTTTCTTT. As protein: CASSTDRGSSEAFF.